One sample yielded the 23 T cell receptor beta chains listed below, sequenced in a study of blood T cell repertoires in COVID-19. Sequenced by immunoSEQ multiplex PCR; TCRdb stores in-frame clones only, minus some. There are over 250,000 clones in the sample; about 90% occur only once, and 10% lies in the top ten. The sample comprised peripheral blood. These receptors originate from a woman between 65 and 79 years old with COVID-19, enrolled during active disease.

The gene calls are TRBV7-9 and TRBJ2-5; TRBD2 is a possible D gene (5 bases). CDR3 size: 16 residues. Trimming stripped 2 bases from V and 4 bases from J, with 17 bases between. The V gene's germline CDR1 is SEHNR and CDR2 FQNEAQ (reference sequence). CDR3 bases: TGTGCCAGCAGCTTAAGGCTAGCCGTAGGGAGAGAGACCCAGTACTTC. Its protein is CASSLRLAVGRETQYF.

The genes are TRBV15 and TRBJ1-1; TRBD1 agrees at 9 bases. Trimming cost V 3 bases and J 3 bases; bases outside gene matches: 5. CDR3 length: 15 amino acids. Germline loops: CDR1 LNHNV, CDR2 YYDKDF (reference sequence). Here the CDR3 reads CATSRDRGVDTEAFF. CDR3 nucleotide sequence: TGTGCCACCAGCAGGGACAGGGGAGTTGACACTGAAGCTTTCTTT.

The chain carries TRBV28 and TRBJ2-7, with 11 nucleotides matching TRBD2. The trim removed 6 bases at V and 2 bases at J, leaving 3 bases unmatched. The germline gives CDR1 MDHEN, CDR2 SYDVKM. The CDR3 contains 14 residues. CDR3 sequence: CASRRLAGTYEQYF. DNA of the CDR3: TGTGCCAGCAGACGACTAGCGGGGACCTACGAGCAGTACTTC.

J is TRBJ1-1 and V is TRBV9; 9 nucleotides align to TRBD1. CDR1 is SGDLS, CDR2 YYNGEE, per germline. The CDR3 totals 16 residues. V lost 0 bases to trimming and J lost 2 bases; unmatched junction nucleotides: 5. CDR3: CASSVAGQGTNTEAFF. In DNA, the CDR3 is TGTGCCAGCAGCGTAGCGGGACAGGGTACTAACACTGAAGCTTTCTTT.

This rearrangement joins TRBV10-3 to TRBJ2-3; D might be TRBD1 (5 bases). Germline assignment: CDR1 ENHRY and CDR2 SYGVKD. V lost 6 bases and J 0 bases, leaving 10 bases between the germline ends. The CDR3 covers 14 residues. CDR3 protein: CAIRSQGSTDTQYF. CDR3 DNA: TGTGCCATCAGATCCCAGGGAAGCACAGATACGCAGTATTTT.

The rearrangement joins TRBV27 to TRBJ1-2; D is possibly TRBD1 (6 bases). The CDR3 contains 13 residues. CDR1 is MNHEY and CDR2 is SMNVEV in the germline V gene (reference sequence). Trimming stripped 5 bases from V and 2 bases from J, with 9 bases between. The CDR3 DNA sequence: TGTGCCAGCAGTCCCCAGGGGAACTATGGCTACACCTTC. Protein product: CASSPQGNYGYTF.

There are a few counts of this clone. The gene calls are TRBV15 and TRBJ2-5, with D possibly TRBD2 on 6 matching bases. The CDR3 spans 15 residues. Between the trimmed V and J ends, which lost 5 bases and 7 bases, there was a span of 20 bases. Germline loops: CDR1 LNHNV, CDR2 YYDKDF (reference sequence). The CDR3 protein is CATSRGWARRGTQYF. In DNA, the CDR3 is TGTGCCACCAGCCGAGGGTGGGCCAGGAGGGGGACCCAGTACTTC.

The V gene is TRBV25-1, the J gene TRBJ2-7, with a weak D call TRBD1 (6 bases). This CDR3 contains 14 residues. Germline V gene lookup returns CDR1 MGHDK and CDR2 SYGVNS. V was shortened by 3 bases and J by 4 bases, with 13 bases between the two germline ends. The CDR3: CASSDSGAVYEQYF. The CDR3 coding sequence is TGTGCCAGCAGTGATTCAGGGGCTGTATACGAGCAGTACTTC.

The chain couples TRBV5-5 to TRBJ2-1; 11 bases align to TRBD2. Trimming at V came to 6 bases and at J to 6 bases, leaving 14 bases not matched to a gene. Germline CDR1 is SGHKS and CDR2 is YYEKEE (reference sequence). The CDR3 has 17 residues. CDR3 bases: TGTGCCAGCACACGAAAACCGGGACTAGCGGACTTCAATGAGCAGTTCTTC. Residues: CASTRKPGLADFNEQFF. The full variable domain, with the rest looked up from reference TRBV5-5 and TRBJ2-1, is DAGVTQSPTHLIKTRGQQVTLRCSPISGHKSVSWYQQVLGQGPQFIFQYYEKEERGRGNFPDRFSARQFPNYSSELNVNALLLGDSALYLCASTRKPGLADFNEQFFGPGTRLTVL.

V is TRBV4-1 and J is TRBJ2-6, with 11 positions matching TRBD1. The ends lost 4 bases at V and 1 base at J; junction bases unmatched: 3. CDR1 and CDR2 from the germline V gene are MGHRA and YSYEKL. CDR3 length equals 17 residues. This CDR3 is CASSLDRGLSGANVLTF. As DNA, the CDR3 is TGCGCCAGCAGCCTGGACAGGGGGCTATCTGGGGCCAACGTCCTGACTTTC.

This clone appeared once. V gene TRBV27 combines with J gene TRBJ1-2; no firm D call. Trimming pared 3 bases from V and 4 bases from J, leaving 12 bases between. CDR3 size: 14 residues. Germline-derived CDR1 and CDR2 are MNHEY and SMNVEV (reference sequence). CDR3 DNA sequence: TGTGCCAGCAGTTTTAGTCAGGTGCCCTATGGCTACACCTTC. This gives the protein CASSFSQVPYGYTF.

The chain joins TRBV6-2 or TRBV6-3 to TRBJ2-3; 8 nucleotides match TRBD2. Per the germline V gene, CDR1 is MNHEY and CDR2 is SVGEGT. This CDR3 comprises 20 residues. Trimming removed 0 bases from V and 6 bases from J; junction bases left unmatched: 20. The DNA for the CDR3 is TGTGCCAGCAGTTACTCGCACGTCTTCTTATCGGGAGGGCCAGGGGATACGCAGTATTTT. It specifies CASSYSHVFLSGGPGDTQYF.

This chain connects TRBV5-8 to TRBJ2-1; 11 positions agree with TRBD2. Germline assignment: CDR1 SGHTS and CDR2 YDEGEE. V lost 2 bases, J lost 9 bases, and 7 bases stayed unmatched. This CDR3 contains 15 residues. In nucleotides, the CDR3 is TGTGCCAGCAGCTTTACTAGCGGGAGATCTGGTGAGCAGTTCTTC. It is translated as CASSFTSGRSGEQFF. The whole variable domain, remainder taken from reference TRBV5-8 and TRBJ2-1, is EAGVTQSPTHLIKTRGQQATLRCSPISGHTSVYWYQQALGLGLQFLLWYDEGEERNRGNFPPRFSGRQFPNYSSELNVNALELEDSALYLCASSFTSGRSGEQFFGPGTRLTVL.

The gene calls are TRBV13 and TRBJ2-3, with 10 bases aligning to TRBD2. This CDR3 comprises 16 residues. J was trimmed by 5 bases and V by 5 bases; bases with no gene match: 10. Germline V gene sequence: CDR1 PRHDT, CDR2 FYEKMQ (reference sequence). The CDR3 reads CASSAIGTSVKDTQYF. CDR3 DNA: TGTGCCAGCAGCGCGATCGGGACTAGCGTTAAAGATACGCAGTATTTT. Full variable domain (missing parts from reference TRBV13 and TRBJ2-3): AAGVIQSPRHLIKEKRETATLKCYPIPRHDTVYWYQQGPGQDPQFLISFYEKMQSDKGSIPDRFSAQQFSDYHSELNMSSLELGDSALYFCASSAIGTSVKDTQYFGPGTRLTVL.

The rearrangement joins TRBV30 to TRBJ2-7; D is perhaps TRBD2 (5 bases). V was trimmed by 2 bases and J by 4 bases, leaving 9 bases between them. This CDR3 is built from 12 residues. CDR1 and CDR2 from the germline V gene are GTSNPN and SVGIG (reference sequence). CDR3 amino acids: CAWSKGGYEQYF. In DNA, the CDR3 is TGTGCCTGGAGTAAAGGAGGTTACGAGCAGTACTTC.

This chain joins TRBV7-3 and TRBJ1-6, with D uncertain. Germline-derived CDR1 and CDR2 are SGHTA and FQGTGA. V shed 5 bases and J shed 0 bases, with 23 bases lying between them. The CDR3 covers 20 residues. CDR3 nucleotide sequence: TGTGCCAGCAGCCCCCATGGAACCACCGGCCACAGCTCCTATAATTCACCCCTCCACTTT. Protein sequence: CASSPHGTTGHSSYNSPLHF. Together with reference TRBV7-3 and TRBJ1-6, the CDR3 gives the full variable domain: GAGVSQTPSNKVTEKGKYVELRCDPISGHTALYWYRQSLGQGPEFLIYFQGTGAADDSGLPNDRFFAVRPEGSVSTLKIQRTERGDSAVYLCASSPHGTTGHSSYNSPLHFGNGTRLTVT.

The chain employs TRBV7-9 and TRBJ2-1, with 9 bases fitting TRBD2. After removal of 8 bases from V and 6 bases from J, the junction contained 8 bases not matched to a gene. The CDR3 has 14 residues. Germline V gene data show CDR1 as SEHNR and CDR2 as FQNEAQ (reference sequence). CDR3 loop: CASGISGRVNEQFF. In nucleotides, the CDR3 is TGTGCCAGCGGAATTAGCGGGAGAGTCAATGAGCAGTTCTTC.

The genes are TRBV19 and TRBJ2-5; maybe TRBD1 (6 bases). Germline loops: CDR1 LNHDA, CDR2 SQIVND (reference sequence). V was clipped by 5 bases and J by 5 bases, with 15 bases between them. This CDR3 contains 14 residues. The CDR3: CASSGIEGDETQYF. The CDR3 nucleotides read TGTGCCAGTAGTGGGATTGAGGGGGATGAGACCCAGTACTTC.

The V gene is TRBV3-1 (or the pseudogene TRBV3-2), the J gene TRBJ2-1; D unclear. Trimming stripped 0 bases from V and 10 bases from J, with 7 bases between. The CDR3 contains 12 residues. Germline CDR1 is LGHDT and CDR2 is YNNKEL (reference sequence). Here the CDR3 reads CASSQDFLEQFF. Here the CDR3 DNA reads TGTGCCAGCAGCCAAGATTTTCTGGAGCAGTTCTTC.

This clone came up once. The V gene is TRBV18, the J gene TRBJ2-1; 9 bases are shared with TRBD1. Trimming removed 6 bases from V and 4 bases from J; junction bases left unmatched: 4. Germline loops: CDR1 KGHSH, CDR2 LQKENI. This CDR3 spans 14 amino acids. The CDR3 is CASSEGQGYNEQFF. The CDR3 nucleotides read TGTGCCAGCTCCGAGGGACAGGGTTACAATGAGCAGTTCTTC.

This rearrangement joins TRBV27 to TRBJ1-1, with a possible D match to TRBD1 (6 bases). The CDR3 is 14 residues long. Germline assignment: CDR1 MNHEY and CDR2 SMNVEV (reference sequence). V shed 6 bases and J shed 5 bases, with 16 bases lying between them. CDR3 DNA sequence: TGTGCCAGCAGCCCCGGGGGGCAGAGGACTGAAGCTTTCTTT. Translated: CASSPGGQRTEAFF.

The V call is TRBV19, the J call TRBJ1-5; TRBD1 aligns across 7 bases. The CDR3 is 14 amino acids. With 9 bases clipped from V and 5 bases from J, the junction kept 10 bases outside the gene matches. The germline V gene encodes CDR1 LNHDA and CDR2 SQIVND (reference sequence). The CDR3 loop is CASQTGRTYQPQHF. CDR3 nucleotide sequence: TGTGCCAGCCAGACAGGGCGAACTTATCAGCCCCAGCATTTT.

This sequence joins TRBV27 and TRBJ1-6; D perhaps matches TRBD1 (5 bases). The germline CDR1 and CDR2 sequences are MNHEY and SMNVEV (reference sequence). The CDR3 length is 14 residues. Trimming left V 5 bases short and J 3 bases short, with 8 bases between. CDR3 DNA sequence: TGTGCCAGCAGTCCCGGGGGCTATAATTCACCCCTCCACTTT. This gives the protein CASSPGGYNSPLHF.